The clone carrying this T cell receptor (beta chain) was observed a handful of times. What it binds is not known. This sample was included in a study of shared clonotypes between healthy human individuals. General study points: Clonotypes which were not shared had lower generation probabilities than clonotypes that all four donors shared. In the sorted subsets, rarefaction showed sequencing was incomplete despite large depth.

The run depth of the assay was deep. TCRdb keeps only in-frame clones here, not all; method: immunoSEQ multiplex PCR. The table shows roughly 1,000,000 clones, with around 82% occurring only once. There are 14 residues in the CDR3. The ends were cut back, 3 bases at V and 1 base at J, with 10 bases in the middle. Per germline, CDR1 GTSNPN and CDR2 SVGIG (reference sequence). Sequenced sample: memory CD4+ T cells from PBMCs. Documented subset: CD45RA-negative fraction. The TCR comes from a man aged 18 to 35 in good health. Some clones in this sample may be carry-over from other donors' samples. The V call is TRBV30, the J call TRBJ1-5; tentatively, D is TRBD1 (6 bases). CDR3 DNA sequence: TGTGCCTGGAGGGGAGACAGGAGCAATCAGCCCCAGCATTTT. Its translation is CAWRGDRSNQPQHF. Variable domain in full (rest from reference TRBV30 and TRBJ1-5): SQTIHQWPATLVQPVGSPLSLECTVEGTSNPNLYWYRQAAGRGLQLLFYSVGIGQISSEVPQNLSASRPQDRQFILSSKKLLLSDSGFYLCAWRGDRSNQPQHFGDGTRLSIL.